Listed here are 7 T cell receptor beta chains from one sample, sequenced in a study of T-cell reconstitution after alpha-beta-depleted transplantation in children. Using unique molecular identifiers, the investigators prepared the TCRbeta library. One entry per CDR3 protein results from TCRdb running MiXCR on the PCR reads. The sample includes 300,000 to 400,000 distinct CDR3 sequences, around 16% of them seen just once. This specimen was PBMCs, mostly from graft donor cells, taken 360 days after TCRalphabeta/CD19-depleted stem cell transplant. The receptors come from a male patient aged 2 to 10 who had a stem cell transplant for acute lymphoblastic leukemia, so the T cells may come from the graft donor.

The chain has TRBV24-1 and TRBJ2-2; D gene unclear. CDR1 KGHDR and CDR2 SFDVKD come from the germline V gene. The CDR3 sequence is 12 residues long. The V end lost 9 bases, the J end lost 6 bases, and 10 bases lay between the germline ends. In nucleotides, the CDR3 is TGTGCCACCCAAGGGCTGGCCGGGGAGCTGTTTTTT. It specifies CATQGLAGELFF.

There are many counts of this clonotype. This chain links TRBV7-2 with TRBJ2-5, with TRBD2 matching over 9 bases. With V trimmed by 2 bases and J by 1 base, 5 bases remained unmatched. CDR1 and CDR2 (germline): SGHTA, FQGNSA. This CDR3 contains 16 residues. The DNA of the CDR3 is TGTGCCAGCAGCTTATACCCAGCGGGAGGCCAAGAGACCCAGTACTTC. It encodes CASSLYPAGGQETQYF.

This clonotype was detected many times. The chain is built from TRBV4-3 and TRBJ2-2, with D unclear. Looked up from germline, CDR1 is LGHNA and CDR2 is YSLEER. V was shortened by 7 bases and J by 2 bases, with 11 bases between the two germline ends. CDR3 size: 14 residues. The CDR3 sequence: CASNGRLNTGELFF. For the CDR3, the DNA is TGCGCCAGCAATGGGCGGCTAAACACCGGGGAGCTGTTTTTT.

This clonotype was seen ten or more times. The CDR3 protein is CASSFRMDTEAFF. The CDR3 nucleotides are TGTGCCAGCAGTTTCAGAATGGACACTGAAGCTTTCTTT. The chain employs TRBV27 and TRBJ1-1; D gene ambiguous. Germline CDR1 MNHEY, CDR2 SMNVEV (reference sequence). This CDR3 spans 13 amino acids. V was shortened by 3 bases and J by 3 bases, with 8 bases between the two germline ends.

This clonotype was detected only a few times. The genes are TRBV20-1 and TRBJ2-5; 8 positions agree with TRBD1. From germline, CDR1 is DFQATT and CDR2 SNEGSKA (reference sequence). The CDR3 runs 14 residues. The V and J ends lost 3 bases and 4 bases, in that order; junction bases with no gene match: 7. This chain's CDR3 is CSASLLDRVETQYF. The CDR3 DNA reads as TGCAGTGCTAGCCTTCTGGACAGGGTAGAGACCCAGTACTTC.

This clonotype was seen repeatedly, ten times or more. This chain links TRBV6-5 with TRBJ2-7; D perhaps matches TRBD2 (5 bases). Between the trimmed V and J ends, which lost 0 bases and 0 bases, there was a span of 9 bases. Germline CDR1 reads MNHEY; CDR2 reads SVGAGI. The CDR3 extends over 15 amino acids. CDR3 bases: TGTGCCAGCAGTTACTCGGAGCGGTTCTCCTACGAGCAGTACTTC. This translates into CASSYSERFSYEQYF.

V and J are TRBV7-9 and TRBJ1-1; 7 positions agree with TRBD1. The V gene end was trimmed by 3 bases and the J gene end by 4 bases; junction bases not matched to a gene: 14. Per germline, CDR1 SEHNR and CDR2 FQNEAQ (reference sequence). The CDR3 has 17 residues. The CDR3 loop is CASSFPTTGSLSTEAFF. CDR3 DNA sequence: TGTGCCAGCAGCTTCCCCACGACAGGGAGCCTGAGCACTGAAGCTTTCTTT.